A selection of T cell receptor beta chains follows, all from one sample in a study of patients and donors after allogeneic stem cell transplantation. TCRdb independently ran MiXCR on the RT-PCR reads; one entry per CDR3 protein. The data hold a few hundred thousand distinct CDR3 sequences, with 14% observed a single time. Sequenced sample: blood, either unsorted or a sorted T cell fraction (not recorded which). The source is a human donor who was either an allogeneic HSCT recipient or a stem cell or donor lymphocyte infusion donor (not recorded which). It is not recorded whose cells these are; they may come from a transplant donor. Each CDR3 is given with its conserved first and last residue. D genes are given only for firm matches. Clone size is given for some rows only: seen once, a few or many times, or a class if the clone is expanded.

CDR3	DNA	size	V	J	D
CASSQTRAPETQYF	TGTGCCAGCAGCCAAACTAGGGCGCCGGAGACCCAGTACTTC	-	TRBV7-8	TRBJ2-5	-
CASSSLEEETQYF	TGTGCCAGTAGTTCGCTGGAAGAAGAGACCCAGTACTTC	few	TRBV19	TRBJ2-5	-
CASSQLAQQETQYF	TGTGCCAGCAGCCAACTAGCGCAACAAGAGACCCAGTACTTC	-	TRBV6-1	TRBJ2-5	TRBD2
CASSFNGAYEQYF	TGTGCCAGCAGTTTCAATGGTGCCTACGAGCAGTACTTC	many	TRBV12-3/TRBV12-4	TRBJ2-7	-
CASSLRSATGPGYGYTF	TGTGCCAGCAGTTTAAGGTCGGCAACAGGACCTGGCTATGGCTACACCTTC	many	TRBV27	TRBJ1-2	-
CASSQVSGDNEQFF	TGTGCCAGCAGCCAAGTCTCGGGGGACAATGAGCAGTTCTTC	few	TRBV4-2	TRBJ2-1	-
CASSLLGQHTGELFF	TGTGCCAGCAGCTTACTGGGACAGCACACCGGGGAGCTGTTTTTT	few	TRBV7-6	TRBJ2-2	TRBD1
CASSRDRADSPLHF	TGTGCCAGCAGCCGGGACAGGGCAGATTCACCCCTCCACTTT	few	TRBV7-8	TRBJ1-6	TRBD1
CASSQDRGRNQPQHF	TGTGCCAGCAGCCAAGATCGAGGAAGGAATCAGCCCCAGCATTTT	few	TRBV3-1	TRBJ1-5	-
CAISPNRLFSYEQYF	TGTGCCATCAGCCCAAACAGGTTATTCTCCTACGAGCAGTACTTC	few	TRBV10-3	TRBJ2-7	-
CSVTEQGARGYTF	TGCAGCGTGACCGAACAGGGGGCAAGGGGCTACACCTTC	many	TRBV29-1	TRBJ1-2	TRBD1
CASTRRLAGVTDTQYF	TGTGCCAGTACCCGAAGGCTAGCGGGGGTCACAGATACGCAGTATTTT	once	TRBV19	TRBJ2-3	TRBD2
CASSYSKGPRGVDTQYF	TGTGCCAGCAGTTACTCGAAGGGCCCCCGGGGGGTCGATACGCAGTATTTT	many	TRBV6-5	TRBJ2-3	TRBD2
CASSISGSGANVLTF	TGTGCCAGCAGCATTAGCGGGTCTGGGGCCAACGTCCTGACTTTC	-	TRBV9	TRBJ2-6	TRBD2
CASSDVGLAGTNKNIQYF	TGTGCCAGCAGTGATGTTGGACTAGCGGGTACGAACAAAAACATTCAGTACTTC	-	TRBV6-1	TRBJ2-4	TRBD2
CASSPRGWGPSYNEQFF	TGTGCCAGCAGCCCGAGGGGATGGGGTCCTTCCTACAATGAGCAGTTCTTC	few	TRBV28	TRBJ2-1	-
CATSIRINYGYTF	TGTGCCACCAGCATACGAATTAACTATGGCTACACCTTC	few	TRBV15	TRBJ1-2	-
CAISESTERYGYTF	TGTGCCATCAGTGAATCGACTGAACGCTATGGCTACACCTTC	many	TRBV10-3	TRBJ1-2	-
CASSPGPHQETQYF	TGTGCCAGCAGCCCCGGGCCCCACCAAGAGACCCAGTACTTC	few	TRBV13	TRBJ2-5	-
CASSVEGGRGTQYF	TGTGCCAGCAGCGTTGAGGGGGGGCGCGGTACGCAGTATTTT	few	TRBV9	TRBJ2-3	-
CSAGDSINYGYTF	TGCAGTGCTGGGGACAGTATTAACTATGGCTACACCTTC	many	TRBV20-1	TRBJ1-2	TRBD1
CASSQEPSASGTQYF	TGTGCCAGCAGCCAAGAACCCAGCGCGTCGGGGACCCAGTACTTC	few	TRBV3-1	TRBJ2-5	-